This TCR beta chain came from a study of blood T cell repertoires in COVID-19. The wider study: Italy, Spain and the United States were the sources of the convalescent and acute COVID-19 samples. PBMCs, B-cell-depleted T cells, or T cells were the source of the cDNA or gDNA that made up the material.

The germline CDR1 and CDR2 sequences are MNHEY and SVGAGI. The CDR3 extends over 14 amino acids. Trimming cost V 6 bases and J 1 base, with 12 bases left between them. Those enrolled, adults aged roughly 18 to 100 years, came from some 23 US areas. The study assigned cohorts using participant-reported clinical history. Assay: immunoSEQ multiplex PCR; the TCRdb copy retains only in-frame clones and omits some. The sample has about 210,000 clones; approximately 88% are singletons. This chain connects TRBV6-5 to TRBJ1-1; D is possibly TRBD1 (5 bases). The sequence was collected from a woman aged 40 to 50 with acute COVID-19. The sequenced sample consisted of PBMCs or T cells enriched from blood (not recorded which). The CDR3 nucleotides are TGTGCCAGCAGGGGAAGGACACCGAACACTGAAGCTTTCTTT. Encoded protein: CASRGRTPNTEAFF.